These T cell receptor beta chains were read from a single sample in a study of blood T cell repertoires in COVID-19. Method: immunoSEQ multiplex PCR; TCRdb's copy keeps in-frame clones and lacks some. Of around 230,000 clones in the sample, approximately 90% are singletons; the top ten hold roughly 2.4%. Sequenced sample: PBMCs or T cells enriched from blood (not recorded which). Every receptor here comes from a woman in her thirties or forties with acute COVID-19. Both conserved end residues are part of each CDR3. A D gene is named only where the DNA matches it firmly. The listing skips clone size in some rows; elsewhere it reads once, few, many or a size class.

CASGDRSSGNTIYF TGTGCCAGTGGGGACAGGAGCTCTGGAAACACCATATATTTT . TRBJ1-3 TRBD1 TRBV19
CAIRDRGADSPLHF TGTGCCATCAGGGACAGGGGTGCGGATTCACCCCTCCACTTT . TRBJ1-6 TRBD1 TRBV10-3
CASRWRGSSTDTQYF TGTGCCAGTCGGTGGCGGGGAAGTAGCACAGATACGCAGTATTTT . TRBJ2-3 . TRBV2
CASSRDRGLNQPQHF TGTGCCAGCAGCCGCGACAGGGGGCTTAATCAGCCCCAGCATTTT . TRBJ1-5 TRBD1 TRBV7-2
CASSSRRSGATGELFF TGTGCCAGCAGCTCCCGTAGGAGCGGGGCTACCGGGGAGCTGTTTTTT . TRBJ2-2 TRBD2 TRBV7-2
CAVHFTKHLFVGTEAFF TGTGCCGTACACTTTACTAAACACCTCTTCGTGGGCACTGAAGCTTTCTTT . TRBJ1-1 . TRBV28
CASGLKTGEAAFF TGTGCCAGCGGACTAAAGACAGGGGAGGCAGCTTTCTTT . TRBJ1-1 TRBD1 TRBV2
CASSMTEYTDTQYF TGTGCCAGCTCAATGACGGAGTACACAGATACGCAGTATTTT . TRBJ2-3 . TRBV18
CASSSGHANYGYTF TGTGCCAGCAGCTCGGGACACGCGAACTATGGCTACACCTTC . TRBJ1-2 . TRBV7-2
CSASTGATNKNEQFF TGCAGTGCTAGTACAGGGGCCACTAACAAGAATGAGCAGTTCTTC . TRBJ2-1 TRBD1 TRBV20-1
CASSRLMQGSYTDTQYF TGTGCCAGCAGCCGGTTAATGCAGGGGTCTTACACAGATACGCAGTATTTT . TRBJ2-3 . TRBV5-6
CASGQLADTGELFF TGCGCCAGCGGGCAACTAGCGGACACCGGGGAGCTGTTTTTT . TRBJ2-2 TRBD2 TRBV5-1
CASSEGRRGYTF TGTGCCAGTTCGGAGGGGCGGAGAGGCTACACCTTC . TRBJ1-2 . TRBV12-3/TRBV12-4
CASSSGLAGGIQYF TGTGCCAGCAGTAGCGGACTAGCGGGGGGCATTCAGTACTTC . TRBJ2-4 TRBD2 TRBV27
CASKGDSNYGYTF TGTGCCAGCAAGGGGGATTCTAACTATGGCTACACCTTC . TRBJ1-2 . TRBV2
CASSQARTLNTEAFF TGTGCCAGCAGCCAAGCCCGGACACTTAACACTGAAGCTTTCTTT . TRBJ1-1 . TRBV14
CASSPKAGAGGTEAFF TGTGCCAGTAGTCCCAAGGCAGGGGCCGGGGGGACTGAAGCTTTCTTT . TRBJ1-1 . TRBV19
CASSPGGYEQYF TGTGCCAGCAGCCCCGGGGGATACGAGCAGTACTTC . TRBJ2-7 . TRBV5-6
CASSYSQGGTEAFF TGTGCCAGCAGTTACTCTCAGGGTGGAACTGAAGCTTTCTTT . TRBJ1-1 . TRBV6-5
CASSPPPVGYQPQHF TGTGCCAGCAGCCCCCCCCCAGTCGGGTATCAGCCCCAGCATTTT . TRBJ1-5 . TRBV7-2
CAISAQGDSPLHF TGTGCCATCAGTGCTCAGGGTGATTCACCCCTCCACTTT few TRBJ1-6 . TRBV10-3
CASSLRRIQETQYF TGCGCCAGCAGCTTGAGGAGGATCCAAGAGACCCAGTACTTC . TRBJ2-5 . TRBV5-1
CASRATGADSGANVLTF TGCGCCAGCAGAGCGACAGGGGCTGACTCTGGGGCCAACGTCCTGACTTTC . TRBJ2-6 TRBD1 TRBV23-1
CASSELDIKLFF TGTGCCAGCAGTGAATTGGACATTAAACTGTTTTTT . TRBJ1-4 . TRBV25-1
CASSFGGTEAFF TGTGCCAGCAGCTTCGGGGGCACTGAAGCTTTCTTT . TRBJ1-1 . TRBV11-3
CASSNPQDNYEQYF TGTGCCAGCAGTAACCCCCAAGACAACTACGAGCAGTACTTC . TRBJ2-7 . TRBV6-2/TRBV6-3
CASSQVVLGGGGLRDQFF TGTGCCAGCAGCCAAGTGGTACTCGGTGGCGGGGGACTTCGCGACCAGTTCTTC . TRBJ2-1 TRBD2 TRBV4-2
CASRAEEHYGYTF TGTGCCAGCAGGGCCGAGGAGCACTATGGCTACACCTTC once TRBJ1-2 . TRBV12-3/TRBV12-4
CASSRGGRGGELFF TGCGCCAGCAGCCGGGGGGGCCGAGGCGGGGAGCTGTTTTTT . TRBJ2-2 TRBD2 TRBV5-1
CASSLEGGRYNEQFF TGTGCCAGCAGCTTAGAGGGCGGGAGGTACAATGAGCAGTTCTTC . TRBJ2-1 TRBD2 TRBV7-8
CASVRPGQPEAFF TGTGCCAGCGTACGACCGGGACAGCCAGAAGCTTTCTTT . TRBJ1-1 TRBD1 TRBV6-5
CASSPRIGYEQFF TGTGCCAGCAGCCCTAGGATAGGTTATGAGCAGTTCTTC . TRBJ2-1 . TRBV11-2
CATEEADTQYF TGTGCCACCGAAGAGGCAGATACGCAGTATTTT . TRBJ2-3 . TRBV12-3/TRBV12-4
CASSLGDRVEQYF TGTGCCAGCAGTCTCGGGGACAGGGTTGAGCAGTACTTC once TRBJ2-7 TRBD1 TRBV7-9
CASSLLDRGGQQPQHF TGTGCCAGTAGTCTCCTCGACAGGGGTGGGCAACAGCCCCAGCATTTT . TRBJ1-5 TRBD1 TRBV19
CASFPPGQGASNTGELFF TGTGCCAGTTTTCCCCCGGGGCAGGGGGCTTCGAACACCGGGGAGCTGTTTTTT . TRBJ2-2 TRBD1 TRBV7-9
CASSPERGSQTGELFF TGTGCCAGCAGCCCTGAGCGGGGGAGCCAAACCGGGGAGCTGTTTTTT . TRBJ2-2 TRBD2 TRBV7-8
CASSRTGEGQPQHF TGTGCCAGCAGTCGGACAGGGGAGGGGCAGCCCCAGCATTTT . TRBJ1-5 TRBD1 TRBV3-1/TRBV3-2
CASILRLAGYEQYF TGTGCCAGCATTCTGCGACTAGCGGGCTACGAGCAGTACTTC . TRBJ2-7 . TRBV21-1
CASSPPWGSRDYGYTF TGTGCCAGCAGCCCCCCCTGGGGCAGCAGGGACTATGGCTACACCTTC . TRBJ1-2 . TRBV16
CASKQGPEPQHF TGTGCCAGTAAGCAGGGCCCTGAGCCCCAGCATTTT . TRBJ1-5 . TRBV19
CASSQDQGLGFF TGTGCCAGCAGCCAAGATCAGGGACTGGGCTTCTTC . TRBJ2-1 . TRBV3-1/TRBV3-2
CASSLAGAYGYTF TGTGCCAGCAGTTTGGCAGGGGCTTATGGCTACACCTTC few TRBJ1-2 . TRBV12-3/TRBV12-4
CASSPPGRNTEAFF TGTGCCAGCAGTCCCCCGGGGAGAAACACTGAAGCTTTCTTT . TRBJ1-1 . TRBV25-1
CASREGVTEAFF TGTGCCAGCAGAGAGGGGGTCACTGAAGCTTTCTTT . TRBJ1-1 . TRBV7-9
CATNAGRPNTEAFF TGTGCCACCAACGCGGGGAGACCGAACACTGAAGCTTTCTTT . TRBJ1-1 . TRBV15
CASSLGGTLATNEKLFF TGTGCCAGCAGCTTGGGAGGGACACTTGCAACTAATGAAAAACTGTTTTTT once TRBJ1-4 . TRBV5-4
CASSGTGDQPQHF TGTGCCAGTAGTGGGACAGGGGATCAGCCCCAGCATTTT . TRBJ1-5 TRBD1 TRBV19
CASSKPSDSYEQYF TGTGCCAGCAGCAAACCATCAGACTCCTACGAGCAGTACTTC . TRBJ2-7 . TRBV21-1
CASSIDGEIRSPLHF TGTGCCAGTAGTATAGACGGGGAGATCCGGTCACCCCTCCACTTT . TRBJ1-6 . TRBV19
CASSRNPRDRGYGYTF TGTGCCAGCAGTCGAAACCCAAGGGACAGGGGCTATGGCTACACCTTC . TRBJ1-2 TRBD1 TRBV6-6
CASSLTSGGKFGEQFF TGCGCCAGCAGCTTGACTAGCGGGGGGAAGTTTGGGGAGCAGTTCTTC . TRBJ2-1 TRBD2 TRBV5-1
CASSVGQLNYGYTF TGTGCCAGTAGTGTGGGACAGTTAAACTATGGCTACACCTTC once TRBJ1-2 TRBD1 TRBV19
CATTIIGGNTEAFF TGTGCCACCACTATAATTGGAGGGAACACTGAAGCTTTCTTT . TRBJ1-1 . TRBV28
CASTQGGNTEAFF TGTGCCAGCACCCAGGGGGGAAACACTGAAGCTTTCTTT . TRBJ1-1 TRBD1 TRBV6-5
CASSRDRSGNTIYF TGTGCCAGCAGTCGGGACAGGTCTGGAAACACCATATATTTT . TRBJ1-3 TRBD1 TRBV2
CASSYGGGGAYEQYF TGTGCCAGCAGTTACGGGGGCGGTGGGGCCTACGAGCAGTACTTC . TRBJ2-7 . TRBV6-5